Presented here are 20 T cell receptor beta chains from one specimen sequenced in a study of blood T cell repertoires in COVID-19. TCRdb's copy holds only in-frame clones and misses some; the assay was immunoSEQ multiplex PCR. The profile shows about 140,000 clones, 84% of them singletons. Sequenced material: PBMCs or T cells enriched from blood (not recorded which). The receptors stem from a woman younger than 35 who had been exposed to COVID-19.

The rearrangement uses TRBV19 and TRBJ2-7; 8 bases line up with TRBD1. Germline V gene data show CDR1 as LNHDA and CDR2 as SQIVND (reference sequence). V was clipped by 3 bases and J by 3 bases; unmatched bases: 7. The CDR3 is made up of 15 amino acids. The CDR3 is CASSIGTGDFYEQYF. The CDR3 DNA is TGTGCCAGTAGTATTGGGACAGGAGATTTCTACGAGCAGTACTTC.

The V and J genes are TRBV9 and TRBJ2-5, with TRBD2 as a possible D gene (6 bases). Looked up from germline, CDR1 is SGDLS and CDR2 is YYNGEE. V was clipped by 3 bases and J by 2 bases, with 8 bases between them. The CDR3 spans 13 residues. The CDR3, as DNA: TGTGCCAGCAGCGCGGGACTGCAAGAGACCCAGTACTTC. It specifies CASSAGLQETQYF. Variable domain in full (rest from reference TRBV9 and TRBJ2-5): DSGVTQTPKHLITATGQRVTLRCSPRSGDLSVYWYQQSLDQGLQFLIQYYNGEERAKGNILERFSAQQFPDLHSELNLSSLELGDSALYFCASSAGLQETQYFGPGTRLLVL.

The chain employs TRBV30 and TRBJ2-5, with a weak D call TRBD2 (8 bases). CDR1 is GTSNPN, CDR2 SVGIG, per germline (reference sequence). The CDR3 consists of 14 residues. Trimming removed 0 bases from V and 5 bases from J, with 13 bases in between. The CDR3 nucleotides read TGTGCCTGGAGTGTAGGGGGCGGGGGGGAGACCCAGTACTTC. Its protein is CAWSVGGGGETQYF. Complete variable domain (other parts from reference TRBV30 and TRBJ2-5): SQTIHQWPATLVQPVGSPLSLECTVEGTSNPNLYWYRQAAGRGLQLLFYSVGIGQISSEVPQNLSASRPQDRQFILSSKKLLLSDSGFYLCAWSVGGGGETQYFGPGTRLLVL.

The rearrangement joins TRBV5-1 to TRBJ2-7; TRBD1 aligns across 7 bases. The CDR3 is 13 amino acids. V shed 3 bases, J shed 4 bases, and the junction held 4 bases outside the gene matches. The germline gives CDR1 SGHRS, CDR2 YFSETQ. The CDR3 coding sequence is TGCGCCAGCAGCTCGGGACAGACTTACGAGCAGTACTTC. It encodes CASSSGQTYEQYF.

The chain combines TRBV27 with TRBJ1-5; D gene unclear. Germline CDR1 and CDR2: MNHEY and SMNVEV (reference sequence). The CDR3 is 12 residues long. V lost 4 bases, J lost 3 bases, and 4 bases lay in between. As DNA, the CDR3 is TGTGCCAGCAGTTCCAACAATCAGCCCCAGCATTTT. It yields the protein CASSSNNQPQHF.

V usage is TRBV5-4 and J usage is TRBJ2-7; possible D gene TRBD1, 6 bases. The CDR3 runs 14 residues. Deletions cut 2 bases from V and 2 bases from J, with 11 bases between. The V gene's germline CDR1 is SGHNT and CDR2 YYREEE (reference sequence). The CDR3 loop is CASSLQGRPYEQYF. Written as DNA, the CDR3 is TGTGCCAGCAGCTTACAGGGTCGACCCTACGAGCAGTACTTC.

This clone was detected once. The gene calls are TRBV14 and TRBJ2-7; 12 nucleotides align to TRBD2. The J segment lost 3 bases and the V segment lost 6 bases, leaving 3 bases of the junction unmatched. The germline gives CDR1 SGHDN, CDR2 FVKESK. This CDR3 is built from 14 residues. The CDR3 reads CASRPGLAGYEQYF. CDR3 coding DNA: TGTGCCAGCAGACCGGGACTAGCGGGCTACGAGCAGTACTTC. Using reference TRBV14 and TRBJ2-7 for the parts outside the CDR3, the full variable domain is EAGVTQFPSHSVIEKGQTVTLRCDPISGHDNLYWYRRVMGKEIKFLLHFVKESKQDESGMPNNRFLAERTGGTYSTLKVQPAELEDSGVYFCASRPGLAGYEQYFGPGTRLTVT.

The chain employs TRBV10-3 and TRBJ2-1; tentatively, D is TRBD1 (5 bases). The CDR3 has 16 residues. Germline V gene data show CDR1 as ENHRY and CDR2 as SYGVKD. V was shortened by 2 bases and J by 3 bases, with 14 bases between the two germline ends. Here the CDR3 DNA reads TGTGCCATCAGTGAGAAGACAGATCCCTACTACAATGAGCAGTTCTTC. Protein sequence: CAISEKTDPYYNEQFF.

The chain has TRBV4-1 and TRBJ2-1; no reliable D call. The V end was cut by 2 bases, the J end by 4 bases, with 12 bases between. The CDR3 has 15 amino acids. Germline V gives CDR1 MGHRA, CDR2 YSYEKL. The DNA for the CDR3 is TGCGCCAGCAGCCAATGGAGTGGTCAATACAATGAGCAGTTCTTC. Amino acid sequence: CASSQWSGQYNEQFF.

V is TRBV2 and J is TRBJ1-2, with D unresolved. Germline lookup yields CDR1 SNHLY and CDR2 FYNNEI. The V end lost 4 bases, the J end lost 0 bases, and 6 bases lay between the germline ends. The CDR3 sequence is 13 residues long. DNA of the CDR3: TGTGCCAGCAGTGGAGACACTAACTATGGCTACACCTTC. This translates into CASSGDTNYGYTF.

This chain joins TRBV25-1 and TRBJ1-1, with D maybe TRBD1 (6 bases). Deletions cut 6 bases from V and 9 bases from J, with 17 bases between. Germline V CDR1 and CDR2: MGHDK, SYGVNS. This CDR3 comprises 13 residues. CDR3 DNA sequence: TGTGCCAGCAGCAGTCAGGGGACATCGAAAGCTTTCTTT. Its translation: CASSSQGTSKAFF.

This sequence joins TRBV19 and TRBJ2-2; 7 bases match TRBD1. The CDR3 contains 13 residues. Germline V CDR1 and CDR2: LNHDA, SQIVND (reference sequence). V lost 11 bases to trimming and J lost 5 bases; unmatched junction nucleotides: 8. The DNA of the CDR3 is TGTGCCCGCCGACAGGGAGATACCGGGGAGCTGTTTTTT. It encodes CARRQGDTGELFF.

The chain joins TRBV10-3 to TRBJ2-5, with TRBD2 matching 13 bases. Germline V gene lookup returns CDR1 ENHRY and CDR2 SYGVKD. The CDR3 extends over 16 amino acids. V gave up 2 bases and J gave up 5 bases; unmatched junction bases: 5. CDR3 region: CAISEAGLAGEETQYF. As DNA, the CDR3 is TGTGCCATCAGTGAGGCCGGACTAGCGGGAGAGGAGACCCAGTACTTC.

Here the CDR3 DNA reads TGTGCCAGCAGTAGTAACAGGGCCGAGCAGTACTTC. Translated, it gives CASSSNRAEQYF. The chain employs TRBV28 and TRBJ2-7, with D possibly matching TRBD1 (6 bases). Trimming cost V 5 bases and J 6 bases, with 11 bases left between them. Per the germline V gene, CDR1 is MDHEN and CDR2 is SYDVKM. The CDR3 totals 12 residues.

This chain uses TRBV6-1 with TRBJ1-1; D uncertain. Germline V gives CDR1 MNHNS, CDR2 SASEGT. Between the trimmed V and J ends, which lost 2 bases and 2 bases, there was a span of 6 bases. This CDR3 comprises 13 residues. The CDR3 DNA sequence: TGTGCCAGCAGTGAATCGCTAAACACTGAAGCTTTCTTT. This encodes CASSESLNTEAFF.

This rearrangement joins TRBV19 to TRBJ2-5; 8 nucleotides align to TRBD2. The CDR3 spans 16 residues. Looked up from germline, CDR1 is LNHDA and CDR2 is SQIVND (reference sequence). After removal of 4 bases from V and 4 bases from J, the junction contained 11 bases not matched to a gene. For the CDR3, the DNA is TGTGCCAGTAGTAAACAAGCGGGAGAACCCGGAGAGACCCAGTACTTC. Its translation: CASSKQAGEPGETQYF.

In its sample, this clone was seen once. The rearrangement links TRBV7-2 to TRBJ2-7; 8 bases are shared with TRBD2. Trimming removed 8 bases from V and 3 bases from J; junction bases left unmatched: 9. CDR3 length: 14 amino acids. Germline-derived CDR1 and CDR2 are SGHTA and FQGNSA. CDR3 nucleotide sequence: TGTGCCAGCGGGGTAACTAGCGGCAGCTACGAGCAGTACTTC. Translating gives CASGVTSGSYEQYF.

This chain connects TRBV6-2 or TRBV6-3 to TRBJ2-3; 14 nucleotides agree with TRBD2. The CDR3 covers 20 residues. The germline CDR1 and CDR2 sequences are MNHEY and SVGEGT. J lost 0 bases, V lost 4 bases, and 12 bases had no gene match. This chain's CDR3 is CASSWTVRTSGRKSTDTQYF. CDR3 DNA: TGTGCCAGCAGTTGGACAGTGAGGACTAGCGGGAGGAAGAGCACAGATACGCAGTATTTT.

This clone was observed a few times. This chain joins TRBV2 and TRBJ1-5, with TRBD1 as a possible D gene (5 bases). Germline V gives CDR1 SNHLY, CDR2 FYNNEI. Trimming removed 1 base at V and 4 bases at J, with 8 bases between. CDR3 length equals 14 residues. In DNA form, the CDR3 reads TGTGCCAGCAGTGAAGGTCAGGGTAATCAGCCCCAGCATTTT. Translating gives CASSEGQGNQPQHF.

V gene TRBV5-3 combines with J gene TRBJ2-7; possibly TRBD2 for D (6 bases). TRBV5-3 is given ORF status, its function remaining uncertain. CDR3 size: 14 residues. The ends were cut back, 0 bases at V and 5 bases at J, with 12 bases in the middle. CDR3 residues: CARSLERGKNEQYF. In nucleotides, the CDR3 is TGTGCCAGAAGCTTGGAACGGGGGAAGAACGAGCAGTACTTC.